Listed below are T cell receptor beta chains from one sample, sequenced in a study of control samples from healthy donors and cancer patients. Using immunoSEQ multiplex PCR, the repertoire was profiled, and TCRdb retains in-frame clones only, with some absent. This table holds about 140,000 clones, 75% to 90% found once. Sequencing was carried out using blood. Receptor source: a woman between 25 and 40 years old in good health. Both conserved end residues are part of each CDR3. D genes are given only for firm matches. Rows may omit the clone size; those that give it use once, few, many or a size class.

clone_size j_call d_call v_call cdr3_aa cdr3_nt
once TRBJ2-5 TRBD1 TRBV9 CASSATGLYQETQYF TGTGCCAGCAGCGCGACAGGGCTGTACCAAGAGACCCAGTACTTC
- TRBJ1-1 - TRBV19 CASSMTANTEAFF TGTGCCAGTAGTATGACAGCGAACACTGAAGCTTTCTTT
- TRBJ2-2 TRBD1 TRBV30 CAWDRDRLNTGELFF TGTGCCTGGGACCGGGACAGACTTAACACCGGGGAGCTGTTTTTT
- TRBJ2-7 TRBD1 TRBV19 CASSIGGTGPYEQYF TGTGCCAGTAGTATAGGAGGGACAGGGCCCTACGAGCAGTACTTC
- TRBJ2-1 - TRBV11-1 CASSFPKREQFF TGTGCCAGCAGCTTCCCGAAAAGGGAGCAGTTCTTC
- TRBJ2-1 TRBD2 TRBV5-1 CASSLGLAGGYNEQFF TGCGCCAGCAGCTTGGGACTAGCGGGAGGGTACAATGAGCAGTTCTTC
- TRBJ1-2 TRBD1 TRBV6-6 CASVPGTGDGYTF TGTGCCAGCGTACCAGGGACAGGGGATGGCTACACCTTC
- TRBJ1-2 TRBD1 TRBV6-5 CASRPTDRGATGYTF TGTGCCAGCAGACCTACGGACAGGGGAGCAACTGGCTACACCTTC
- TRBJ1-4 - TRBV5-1 CASSLTFPGGVSELFF TGCGCCAGCAGCTTGACCTTCCCGGGCGGGGTATCGGAACTGTTTTTT
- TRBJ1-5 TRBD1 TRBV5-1 CASSPGQGGNQPQHF TGCGCCAGCAGCCCTGGACAGGGTGGCAATCAGCCCCAGCATTTT
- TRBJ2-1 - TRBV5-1 CASSFTSPAENEQFF TGCGCCAGCAGCTTTACTAGCCCAGCCGAAAATGAGCAGTTCTTC
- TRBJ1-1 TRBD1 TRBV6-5 CASPQGRGEAFF TGTGCCAGCCCACAGGGGAGGGGTGAAGCTTTCTTT
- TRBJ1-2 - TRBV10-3 CAISDQGRGYGYTF TGTGCCATCAGTGATCAGGGACGGGGCTATGGCTACACCTTC
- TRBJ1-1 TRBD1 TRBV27 CASSLIGTDYPEAFF TGTGCCAGCAGTTTGATTGGGACAGATTATCCTGAAGCTTTCTTT
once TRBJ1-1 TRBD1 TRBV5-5 CASSFSPGQGYTEAFF TGTGCCAGCAGCTTTTCACCGGGACAGGGTTACACTGAAGCTTTCTTT
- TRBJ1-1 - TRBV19 CASSFQDNTEAFF TGTGCCAGTAGTTTCCAGGATAACACTGAAGCTTTCTTT
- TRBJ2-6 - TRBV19 CASSAELINRPGANVLTF TGTGCCAGTAGTGCAGAACTGATAAACAGGCCTGGGGCCAACGTCCTGACTTTC
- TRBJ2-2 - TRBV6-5 CASSYGKNTGELFF TGTGCCAGCAGTTATGGGAAGAACACCGGGGAGCTGTTTTTT
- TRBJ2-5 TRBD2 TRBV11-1 CASSSPGLTQETQYF TGTGCCAGCAGCTCACCGGGACTAACACAAGAGACCCAGTACTTC
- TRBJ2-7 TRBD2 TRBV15 CATSRDFGTSGNEQYF TGTGCCACCAGCAGAGATTTCGGGACTAGCGGGAACGAGCAGTACTTC
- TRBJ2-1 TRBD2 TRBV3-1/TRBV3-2 CASSQGTSAGLEYNEQFF TGTGCCAGCAGCCAAGGAACTTCGGCGGGACTAGAATACAATGAGCAGTTCTTC
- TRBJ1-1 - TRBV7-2 CASSFWNTEAFF TGTGCCAGCAGCTTTTGGAACACTGAAGCTTTCTTT
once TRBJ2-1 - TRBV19 CASRPLGGPYNEQFF TGTGCCAGTAGACCACTAGGGGGGCCTTACAATGAGCAGTTCTTC
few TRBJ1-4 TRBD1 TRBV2 CASSETTGPATNEKLFF TGTGCCAGCAGTGAGACGACAGGGCCGGCAACTAATGAAAAACTGTTTTTT
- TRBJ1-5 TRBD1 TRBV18 CASSRDKGQGGQPQHF TGTGCCAGCTCACGAGACAAGGGACAGGGCGGTCAGCCCCAGCATTTT
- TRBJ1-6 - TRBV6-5 CASRVRDSPLHF TGTGCCAGCAGAGTGAGGGATTCACCCCTCCACTTT
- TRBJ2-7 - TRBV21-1 CASRDSMSYEQYF TGTGCCAGCAGAGATAGTATGTCCTACGAGCAGTACTTC
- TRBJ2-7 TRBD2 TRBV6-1 CASSLTSGGRYEQYF TGTGCCAGCAGCCTGACTAGCGGAGGGAGGTACGAGCAGTACTTC
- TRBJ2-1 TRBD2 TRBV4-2 CASSQSGTSGSYNEQFF TGTGCCAGCAGCCAATCCGGGACTAGCGGGTCCTACAATGAGCAGTTCTTC
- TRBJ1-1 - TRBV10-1 CASGTGWDTEAFF TGCGCCAGCGGTACAGGGTGGGACACTGAAGCTTTCTTT
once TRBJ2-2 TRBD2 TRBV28 CASSRTSGSIGELFF TGTGCCAGCAGCAGGACTAGCGGGAGTATCGGGGAGCTGTTTTTT
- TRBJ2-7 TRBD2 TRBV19 CASSNSGSGYEQYF TGTGCCAGTAGTAATAGCGGGAGCGGGTACGAGCAGTACTTC
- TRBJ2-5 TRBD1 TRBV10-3 CAIRAGTGEETQYF TGTGCCATCAGAGCGGGGACAGGGGAAGAGACCCAGTACTTC
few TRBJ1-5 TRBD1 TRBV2 CASSGDRGSNQPQHF TGTGCCAGCAGTGGGGACAGGGGGAGCAATCAGCCCCAGCATTTT
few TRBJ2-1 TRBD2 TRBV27 CASNTLAAPYNEQFF TGTGCCAGCAATACTCTAGCGGCACCCTACAATGAGCAGTTCTTC
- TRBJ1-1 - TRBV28 CASRLGHLEAFF TGTGCCAGCAGACTTGGACACCTTGAAGCTTTCTTT
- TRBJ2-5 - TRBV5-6 CASSLAGRETQYF TGTGCCAGCAGCTTGGCCGGGCGGGAGACCCAGTACTTC
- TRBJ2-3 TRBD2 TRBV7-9 CASSSTSGTRGTQYF TGTGCCAGCAGCTCGACTAGCGGGACGAGGGGCACGCAGTATTTT
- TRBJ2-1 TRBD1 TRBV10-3 CAISSSTPTGTGIRNEQFF TGTGCCATCAGTTCTAGTACTCCCACCGGGACAGGGATTCGCAATGAGCAGTTCTTC
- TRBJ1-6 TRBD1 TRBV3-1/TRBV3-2 CASSQTGGLTNSPLHF TGTGCCAGCAGCCAAACAGGGGGACTAACGAATTCACCCCTCCACTTT
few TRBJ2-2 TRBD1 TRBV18 CASSPLPGQGAGELFF TGTGCCAGCTCACCACTACCGGGACAGGGGGCCGGGGAGCTGTTTTTT
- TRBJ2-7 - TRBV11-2 CASSLISHPYEQYF TGTGCCAGCAGCTTAATCTCACATCCCTACGAGCAGTACTTC
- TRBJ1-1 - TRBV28 CASSRVTGNTEAFF TGTGCCAGCAGTAGGGTGACAGGGAACACTGAAGCTTTCTTT
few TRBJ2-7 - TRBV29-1 CSVEGGSGEQYF TGCAGCGTTGAAGGGGGATCGGGGGAGCAGTACTTC
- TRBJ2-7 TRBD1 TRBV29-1 CSVGAGTGGDEQYF TGCAGCGTTGGGGCCGGGACAGGGGGCGACGAGCAGTACTTC
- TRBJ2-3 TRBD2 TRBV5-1 CASSLTGLAQDTQYF TGCGCCAGCAGCTTGACCGGACTAGCTCAAGATACGCAGTATTTT
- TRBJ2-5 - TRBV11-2 CASSLDDHLGTQYF TGTGCCAGCAGCTTAGACGACCATTTGGGGACCCAGTACTTC
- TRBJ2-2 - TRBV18 CASSYTGELFF TGTGCCAGCTCGTACACCGGGGAGCTGTTTTTT
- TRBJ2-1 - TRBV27 CASSPLVAGPDNEQFF TGTGCCAGCAGCCCACTCGTGGCGGGCCCCGACAATGAGCAGTTCTTC
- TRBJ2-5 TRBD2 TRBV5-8 CASSLSPPSGSAETQYF TGTGCCAGCAGCTTGTCCCCGCCTAGCGGGAGTGCGGAGACCCAGTACTTC
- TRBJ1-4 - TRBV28 CASSKGRRNEKLFF TGTGCCAGCAGTAAGGGACGGAGGAATGAAAAACTGTTTTTT
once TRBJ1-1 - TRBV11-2 CASGTGSTEAFF TGTGCCAGCGGGACGGGGTCGACGGAAGCTTTCTTT
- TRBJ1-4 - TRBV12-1 CASSFSRSSKATNEKLFF TGTGCCAGCAGCTTTAGTAGGTCCTCGAAGGCAACTAATGAAAAACTGTTTTTT
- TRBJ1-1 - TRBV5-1 CASSLPGNTEAFF TGCGCCAGCAGCTTGCCGGGGAACACTGAAGCTTTCTTT
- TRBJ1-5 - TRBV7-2 CASSLGPTNQPQHF TGTGCCAGCAGCTTAGGACCGACTAATCAGCCCCAGCATTTT
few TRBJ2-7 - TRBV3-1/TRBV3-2 CASSQGASYEQYF TGTGCCAGCAGCCAAGGGGCCTCCTACGAGCAGTACTTC
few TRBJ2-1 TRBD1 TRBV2 CASSVGQYNEQFF TGTGCCAGCAGCGTGGGACAGTACAATGAGCAGTTCTTC
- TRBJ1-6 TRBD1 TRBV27 CASSLRRGRNSPLHF TGTGCCAGCAGTTTAAGAAGGGGGCGGAATTCACCCCTCCACTTT
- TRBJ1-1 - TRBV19 CASSMTENTEAFF TGTGCCAGTAGTATGACGGAGAACACTGAAGCTTTCTTT